Each of the 13 T cell receptor beta chains below was sequenced from the same sample in a study of OX40 agonist ivuxolimab in advanced cancers. Here immunoSEQ multiplex PCR was the method, and the copy in TCRdb shows in-frame clones only, minus some. The sample lists roughly 34,000 clones; about 80% were seen once. Sequencing used CD4+ or CD8+ T cells sorted from blood, obtained in a trial of the OX40 agonist ivuxolimab. These receptors all come from an adult with an advanced solid tumor such as melanoma, head and neck, liver or kidney cancer.

The V call is TRBV7-9, the J call TRBJ1-4; D gene ambiguous. The CDR3 sequence is 13 residues long. V was cut by 3 bases and J by 4 bases, with 6 bases left in between. Per germline, CDR1 SEHNR and CDR2 FQNEAQ (reference sequence). CDR3 loop: CASSFHSNEKLFF. CDR3 bases: TGTGCCAGCAGCTTTCACAGTAATGAAAAACTGTTTTTT.

Notes on this clone: The sample contains more than one DNA sequence encoding this CDR3. V and J are TRBV11-2 and TRBJ1-1; 7 nucleotides line up with TRBD1. This CDR3 is built from 14 residues. Germline V gene sequence: CDR1 SGHAT, CDR2 FQNNGV. V dropped 2 bases and J dropped 1; count of bases not matched to a gene: 1. CDR3 amino acids: CASSLQGGNTEAFF. In nucleotides, the CDR3 is TGTGCCAGCAGCTTACAGGGGGGGAACACTGAAGCTTTCTTT.

The chain employs TRBV7-2 and TRBJ2-7, with D perhaps TRBD1 (6 bases). V was cut by 2 bases and J by 0 bases, with 8 bases left in between. The CDR3 consists of 14 residues. Germline loops: CDR1 SGHTA, CDR2 FQGNSA. The CDR3 is CASSLWDTSYEQYF. The CDR3 DNA reads as TGTGCCAGCAGCTTATGGGACACCTCCTACGAGCAGTACTTC. The variable domain in full, with the rest retrieved from reference TRBV7-2 and TRBJ2-7, is GAGVSQSPSNKVTEKGKDVELRCDPISGHTALYWYRQSLGQGLEFLIYFQGNSAPDKSGLPSDRFSAERTGGSVSTLTIQRTQQEDSAVYLCASSLWDTSYEQYFGPGTRLTVT.

V usage is TRBV27 and J usage is TRBJ1-1; D remains ambiguous. Germline assignment: CDR1 MNHEY and CDR2 SMNVEV (reference sequence). V dropped 3 bases and J dropped 1 base, with 9 bases sitting between them. CDR3 length equals 14 residues. CDR3 in DNA: TGTGCCAGCAGTTTGATAGGTGGGAACACTGAAGCTTTCTTT. Its translation: CASSLIGGNTEAFF.

The chain combines TRBV11-3 with TRBJ2-7; D possibly corresponds to TRBD1 (6 bases). The V gene lost 10 bases and the J gene lost 3 bases, with 19 bases spanning the gap. The germline CDR1 and CDR2 sequences are SGHNT and YENEEA. There are 14 residues in the CDR3. CDR3 amino acids: CAIQTGTPLYEQYF. CDR3 bases: TGTGCCATTCAAACCGGGACACCTCTCTACGAGCAGTACTTC.

The chain links TRBV7-8 to TRBJ1-6; 11 bases align to TRBD1. This CDR3 is 15 amino acids long. V lost 5 bases and J lost 8; bases outside the gene matches: 5. From germline, CDR1 is SGHVS and CDR2 FQNEAQ. The DNA of the CDR3 is TGTGCCAGCAGCCCTTGGACAGGGGGCGATTCACCCCTCCACTTT. Amino acid sequence: CASSPWTGGDSPLHF. Drawing the rest from reference TRBV7-8 and TRBJ1-6, the complete variable domain is GAGVSQSPRYKVAKRGQDVALRCDPISGHVSLFWYQQALGQGPEFLTYFQNEAQLDKSGLPSDRFFAERPEGSVSTLKIQRTQQEDSAVYLCASSPWTGGDSPLHFGNGTRLTVT.

The chain links TRBV21-1 to TRBJ2-3; the table assigns TRBD1, which was not confirmed against the DNA. TRBV21-1 is classified as a pseudogene. The CDR3 covers 16 residues. CDR3 amino acids: CASSKEGTGIGDTQYF. The CDR3 DNA reads as TGTGCCAGCAGCAAAGAAGGGACAGGGATTGGAGATACGCAGTATTTT.

V is TRBV6-5 and J is TRBJ2-1, with TRBD2 matching over 12 bases. The J segment lost 4 bases and the V segment lost 6 bases, leaving 4 bases of the junction unmatched. This CDR3 spans 15 amino acids. The V gene's germline CDR1 is MNHEY and CDR2 SVGAGI. The CDR3 spells CASSPTSGRYNEQFF. DNA for the CDR3: TGTGCCAGCAGCCCAACTAGCGGGAGGTACAATGAGCAGTTCTTC.

In its sample, this clone was seen a few times. The chain links TRBV10-1 to TRBJ2-7; unclear D gene. The CDR3 consists of 13 residues. Germline loops: CDR1 WNHNN, CDR2 SYGVQD (reference sequence). Trimming took 5 bases from V and 2 from J, leaving 10 bases between them. CDR3 sequence reads: CASSFGEAYEQYF. CDR3 nucleotide sequence: TGCGCCAGCAGTTTTGGGGAAGCCTACGAGCAGTACTTC.

The V call is TRBV5-1, the J call TRBJ1-5; 9 bases align to TRBD1. The germline V gene has CDR1 SGHRS and CDR2 YFSETQ. J was trimmed by 3 bases and V by 4 bases; bases with no gene match: 5. The CDR3 extends over 15 amino acids. CDR3 in DNA: TGCGCCAGCAGCCCGGGACAGGGACTCAATCAGCCCCAGCATTTT. Its protein product is CASSPGQGLNQPQHF.

The chain carries TRBV2 and TRBJ1-5, with D hard to call. Germline V gene lookup returns CDR1 SNHLY and CDR2 FYNNEI. V lost 2 bases and J lost 0, with 2 bases in between. The CDR3 is made up of 13 amino acids. The CDR3 loop is CASSERSNQPQHF. The CDR3 nucleotides read TGTGCCAGCAGTGAACGTAGCAATCAGCCCCAGCATTTT.

The rearrangement joins TRBV6-5 to TRBJ1-2; possible D gene TRBD1, 5 bases. Germline lookup yields CDR1 MNHEY and CDR2 SVGAGI. Trimming stripped 0 bases from V and 4 bases from J, with 9 bases between. There are 14 residues in the CDR3. This CDR3 reads CASSYSGTAYGYTF. As DNA, the CDR3 is TGTGCCAGCAGTTACTCGGGGACGGCCTATGGCTACACCTTC.

Notes on this clone: One junction end does not reproduce the germline sequence, and a read error may be involved. CDR3 sequence: CASNRTGPHRGAVF. The CDR3 region has the DNA TGTGCCAGCAATAGGACAGGCCCACACCGGGGAGCTGTTTTT. The chain couples TRBV27 to TRBJ2-2; 7 nucleotides match TRBD1. The CDR3 contains 14 residues. Germline CDR1 MNHEY, CDR2 SMNVEV (reference sequence).